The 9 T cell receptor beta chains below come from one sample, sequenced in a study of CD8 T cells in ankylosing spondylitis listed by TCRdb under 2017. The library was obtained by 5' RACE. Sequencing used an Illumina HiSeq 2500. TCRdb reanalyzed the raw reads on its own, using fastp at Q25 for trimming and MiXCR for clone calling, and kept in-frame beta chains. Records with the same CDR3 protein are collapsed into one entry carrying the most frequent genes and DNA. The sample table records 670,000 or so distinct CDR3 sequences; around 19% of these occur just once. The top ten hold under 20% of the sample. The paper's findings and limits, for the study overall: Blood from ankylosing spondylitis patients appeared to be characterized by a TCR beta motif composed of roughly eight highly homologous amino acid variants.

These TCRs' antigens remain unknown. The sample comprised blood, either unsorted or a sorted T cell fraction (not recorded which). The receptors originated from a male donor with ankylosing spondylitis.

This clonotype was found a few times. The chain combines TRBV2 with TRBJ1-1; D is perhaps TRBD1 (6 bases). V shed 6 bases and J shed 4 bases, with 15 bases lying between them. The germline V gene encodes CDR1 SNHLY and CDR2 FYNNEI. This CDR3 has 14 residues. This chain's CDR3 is CASSGQFRSTEAFF. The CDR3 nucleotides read TGTGCCAGCAGCGGACAGTTTAGGAGCACTGAAGCTTTCTTT.

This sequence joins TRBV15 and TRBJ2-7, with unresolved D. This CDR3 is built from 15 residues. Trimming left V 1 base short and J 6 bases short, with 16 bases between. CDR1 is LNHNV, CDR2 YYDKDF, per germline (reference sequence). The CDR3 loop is CATSRGLTLRREQYF. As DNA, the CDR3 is TGTGCCACCAGCAGAGGTCTGACCCTCCGACGCGAGCAGTACTTC.

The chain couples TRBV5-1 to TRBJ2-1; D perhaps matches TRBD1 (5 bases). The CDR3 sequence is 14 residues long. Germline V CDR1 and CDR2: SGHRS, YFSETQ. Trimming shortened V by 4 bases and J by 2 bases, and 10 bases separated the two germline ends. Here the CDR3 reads CASSPDIAYNEQFF. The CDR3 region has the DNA TGCGCCAGCAGCCCGGACATTGCCTACAATGAGCAGTTCTTC.

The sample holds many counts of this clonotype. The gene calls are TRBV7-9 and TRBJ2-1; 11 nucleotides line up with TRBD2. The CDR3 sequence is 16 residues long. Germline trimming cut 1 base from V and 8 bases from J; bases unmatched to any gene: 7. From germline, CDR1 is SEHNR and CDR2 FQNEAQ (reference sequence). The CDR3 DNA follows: TGTGCCAGCAGCTTAGGTACTAGCGGGAGAGGAGATGAGCAGTTCTTC. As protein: CASSLGTSGRGDEQFF.

DNA of the CDR3: TGTGCCTGGACGAGGTACTCTGGGGCCAACGTCCTGACTTTC. Its protein is CAWTRYSGANVLTF. This chain uses TRBV30 with TRBJ2-6; unclear D gene. Germline CDR1 reads GTSNPN; CDR2 reads SVGIG (reference sequence). This CDR3 is 14 amino acids long. V was trimmed by 4 bases and J by 0 bases, leaving 7 bases between them.

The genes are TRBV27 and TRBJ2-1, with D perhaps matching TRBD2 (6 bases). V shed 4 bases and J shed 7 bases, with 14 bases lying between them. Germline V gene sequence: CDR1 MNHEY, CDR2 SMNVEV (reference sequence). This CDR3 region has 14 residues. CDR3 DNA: TGTGCCAGCAGTTACCTGGGAGGAGGGAATGAGCAGTTCTTC. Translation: CASSYLGGGNEQFF.

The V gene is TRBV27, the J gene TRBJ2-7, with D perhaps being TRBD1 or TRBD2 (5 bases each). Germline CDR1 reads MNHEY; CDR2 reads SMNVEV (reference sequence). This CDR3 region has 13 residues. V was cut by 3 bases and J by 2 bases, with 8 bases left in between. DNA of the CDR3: TGTGCCAGCAGTTTTTTGGGGGCCTACGAGCAGTACTTC. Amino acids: CASSFLGAYEQYF.

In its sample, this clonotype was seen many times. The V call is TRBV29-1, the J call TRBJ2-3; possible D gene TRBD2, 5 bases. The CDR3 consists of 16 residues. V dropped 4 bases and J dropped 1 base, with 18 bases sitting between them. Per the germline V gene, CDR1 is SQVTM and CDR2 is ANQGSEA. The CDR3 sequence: CSVGFGARGGTDTQYF. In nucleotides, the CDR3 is TGCAGCGTTGGGTTTGGCGCACGGGGAGGCACAGATACGCAGTATTTT.

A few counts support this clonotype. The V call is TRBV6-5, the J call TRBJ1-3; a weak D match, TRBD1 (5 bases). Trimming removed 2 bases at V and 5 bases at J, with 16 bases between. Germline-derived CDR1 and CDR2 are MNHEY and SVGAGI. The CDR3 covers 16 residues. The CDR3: CASSYEVYRGRNTIYF. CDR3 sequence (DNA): TGTGCCAGCAGTTACGAAGTGTATAGGGGCCGAAACACCATATATTTT.